These T cell receptor beta chains were read from a single sample in a study of cytomegalovirus exposure and HLA in healthy donors. Sequenced by immunoSEQ multiplex PCR; TCRdb stores in-frame clones only, minus some. The sample holds tens of thousands of clones, about 70% seen once. The sequenced material came from PBMCs. These receptors came from a woman in her thirties in good health and CMV-seronegative. Each CDR3 is given with its conserved first and last residue. The order of the fields is clone size, J gene, V gene, D gene, CDR3 DNA, CDR3 protein. A D gene is named only where the DNA matches it firmly. Only some rows state a clone size, as once, few, many or a class for expanded clones.

abundance: NA; j_gene: TRBJ2-7; v_gene: TRBV29-1; d_gene: TRBD1; CDR3nt: TGCAGCGCCGAGAGCGGGACAGGGCTCTACGAGCAGTACTTC; CDR3aa: CSAESGTGLYEQYF
abundance: once; j_gene: TRBJ2-5; v_gene: TRBV5-1; d_gene: NA; CDR3nt: TGCGCCAGCAGCTTGGTTGGCAGACAAGAGACCCAGTACTTC; CDR3aa: CASSLVGRQETQYF
abundance: NA; j_gene: TRBJ1-1; v_gene: TRBV9; d_gene: NA; CDR3nt: TGTGCCAGCAGTGATACATTTATTATGAACACTGAAGCTTTCTTT; CDR3aa: CASSDTFIMNTEAFF
abundance: NA; j_gene: TRBJ1-4; v_gene: TRBV7-9; d_gene: TRBD1; CDR3nt: TGTGCCAGCAGCTTAGCGGACAGGGGAGATGAAAAACTGTTTTTT; CDR3aa: CASSLADRGDEKLFF
abundance: NA; j_gene: TRBJ2-1; v_gene: TRBV5-1; d_gene: NA; CDR3nt: TGCGCCAGCAGAGAACGACTAAGCTACAATGAGCAGTTCTTC; CDR3aa: CASRERLSYNEQFF
abundance: NA; j_gene: TRBJ1-2; v_gene: TRBV19; d_gene: NA; CDR3nt: TGTGCCAGTAGTCCAAGGGGCTATGGCTACACCTTC; CDR3aa: CASSPRGYGYTF
abundance: NA; j_gene: TRBJ2-3; v_gene: TRBV29-1; d_gene: NA; CDR3nt: TGCAGCGTTGAGGGCCTAGCTGGGATAGCAGATACGCAGTATTTT; CDR3aa: CSVEGLAGIADTQYF
abundance: NA; j_gene: TRBJ1-6; v_gene: TRBV7-2; d_gene: NA; CDR3nt: TGTGCCAGCAGCTCGGGGGGGACAAATAATTCACCCCTCCACTTT; CDR3aa: CASSSGGTNNSPLHF
abundance: NA; j_gene: TRBJ1-1; v_gene: TRBV5-1; d_gene: NA; CDR3nt: TGCGCCAGCAGCCAGGACAGTCCTGAAGCTTTCTTT; CDR3aa: CASSQDSPEAFF
abundance: few; j_gene: TRBJ1-1; v_gene: TRBV28; d_gene: TRBD1; CDR3nt: TGTGCCAGCAGGCTGGGACAGGGGTCGGGTGAAGCTTTCTTT; CDR3aa: CASRLGQGSGEAFF
abundance: few; j_gene: TRBJ2-1; v_gene: TRBV19; d_gene: NA; CDR3nt: TGTGCCACATCACCACATCCTAGAGGTGAGCAGTTCTTC; CDR3aa: CATSPHPRGEQFF
abundance: NA; j_gene: TRBJ1-5; v_gene: TRBV30; d_gene: NA; CDR3nt: TGTGCCTGGACAGGGCAGACTAATCAGCCCCAGCATTTT; CDR3aa: CAWTGQTNQPQHF
abundance: few; j_gene: TRBJ2-1; v_gene: TRBV28; d_gene: TRBD2; CDR3nt: TGTGCCACGAGGGGCGGGGGGCCCTACAATGAGCAGTTCTTC; CDR3aa: CATRGGGPYNEQFF
abundance: NA; j_gene: TRBJ1-4; v_gene: TRBV2; d_gene: NA; CDR3nt: TGTGCCAGCACATGGATCCACAGTGCAACTAATGAAAAACTGTTTTTT; CDR3aa: CASTWIHSATNEKLFF
abundance: NA; j_gene: TRBJ2-3; v_gene: TRBV7-9; d_gene: TRBD1; CDR3nt: TGTGCCAGCAGCTCCTCCGGACAGGTCCGCACAGATACGCAGTATTTT; CDR3aa: CASSSSGQVRTDTQYF
abundance: NA; j_gene: TRBJ1-2; v_gene: TRBV29-1; d_gene: NA; CDR3nt: TGCAGCGTTGAAAAGGGCAGGGGCGATGGCTACACCTTC; CDR3aa: CSVEKGRGDGYTF
abundance: NA; j_gene: TRBJ1-1; v_gene: TRBV7-2; d_gene: NA; CDR3nt: TGTGCCAGCAGCTTAATTTTGGGAGGGAACACTGAAGCTTTCTTT; CDR3aa: CASSLILGGNTEAFF
abundance: NA; j_gene: TRBJ2-1; v_gene: TRBV30; d_gene: NA; CDR3nt: TGTGCCTGGAGCCGTCTCGCGGGGGAGCAGTTCTTC; CDR3aa: CAWSRLAGEQFF
abundance: NA; j_gene: TRBJ2-3; v_gene: TRBV7-9; d_gene: NA; CDR3nt: TGTGCCAGCAGCACCTACTTAGATACGCAGTATTTT; CDR3aa: CASSTYLDTQYF
abundance: NA; j_gene: TRBJ1-2; v_gene: TRBV5-1; d_gene: NA; CDR3nt: TGCGCCAGCAGCCCGACGAGACGGGATGGCTACACCTTC; CDR3aa: CASSPTRRDGYTF
abundance: NA; j_gene: TRBJ2-7; v_gene: TRBV30; d_gene: NA; CDR3nt: TGTGCCTGGAGAGGGACATCGAATTTCTACGAGCAGTACTTC; CDR3aa: CAWRGTSNFYEQYF
abundance: NA; j_gene: TRBJ1-1; v_gene: TRBV4-2; d_gene: NA; CDR3nt: TGTGCCAGCAGCCAGGGGCAGCGCGATTTGGGAGCTTTCTTT; CDR3aa: CASSQGQRDLGAFF
abundance: NA; j_gene: TRBJ1-6; v_gene: TRBV18; d_gene: NA; CDR3nt: TGTGCCAGCTCAATACAGGACTATAATTCACCCCTCCACTTT; CDR3aa: CASSIQDYNSPLHF
abundance: NA; j_gene: TRBJ2-5; v_gene: TRBV4-1; d_gene: TRBD1; CDR3nt: TGCGCCAGCAGCCAAGTCCAGGGGGAGATGAAGACCCAGTACTTC; CDR3aa: CASSQVQGEMKTQYF
abundance: NA; j_gene: TRBJ2-5; v_gene: TRBV4-3; d_gene: NA; CDR3nt: TGCGCCAGCAGCCAGGGCGTGCAGGGGTACCAAGAGACCCAGTACTTC; CDR3aa: CASSQGVQGYQETQYF
abundance: NA; j_gene: TRBJ2-3; v_gene: TRBV9; d_gene: NA; CDR3nt: TGTGCCAGCAGCGTAGCAGGGTCCACAGATACGCAGTATTTT; CDR3aa: CASSVAGSTDTQYF
abundance: NA; j_gene: TRBJ1-5; v_gene: TRBV15; d_gene: NA; CDR3nt: TGTGCCACCAGCAGAGATCCGAGTCAGCCCCAGCATTTT; CDR3aa: CATSRDPSQPQHF
abundance: NA; j_gene: TRBJ1-2; v_gene: TRBV4-2; d_gene: TRBD1; CDR3nt: TGTGCCAGCAGCCAAGGACCTTCGGAGGGGGCCGTATATGGCTACACCTTC; CDR3aa: CASSQGPSEGAVYGYTF
abundance: NA; j_gene: TRBJ2-7; v_gene: TRBV6-9; d_gene: NA; CDR3nt: TGTGCCAGCAGGCCACAGGGAGTTGACTTC; CDR3aa: CASRPQGVDF
abundance: NA; j_gene: TRBJ1-2; v_gene: TRBV6-5; d_gene: TRBD1; CDR3nt: TGTGCCAGCAGGGTTATTGATGACAGGGCCTATGGCTACACCTTC; CDR3aa: CASRVIDDRAYGYTF
abundance: NA; j_gene: TRBJ1-6; v_gene: TRBV10-1; d_gene: TRBD1; CDR3nt: TGCGCCAGCAGTGAGGGGACAGGGGGCAATAATTCACCCCTCCACTTT; CDR3aa: CASSEGTGGNNSPLHF
abundance: NA; j_gene: TRBJ1-2; v_gene: TRBV6-5; d_gene: NA; CDR3nt: TGTGCCAGCAGTTCGGACAGTAACTATGGCTACACCTTC; CDR3aa: CASSSDSNYGYTF
abundance: NA; j_gene: TRBJ1-4; v_gene: TRBV6-6; d_gene: TRBD1; CDR3nt: TGTGCCAGCAGTACTGGGACAGAAGAAAATGAAAAACTGTTTTTT; CDR3aa: CASSTGTEENEKLFF
abundance: many; j_gene: TRBJ1-1; v_gene: TRBV5-6; d_gene: TRBD1; CDR3nt: TGTGCCAGCAGCCCCGGGGACAGGAGGGACACTGAAGCTTTCTTT; CDR3aa: CASSPGDRRDTEAFF
abundance: once; j_gene: TRBJ2-7; v_gene: TRBV11-1; d_gene: NA; CDR3nt: TGTGCCAGCAGTCGCTCCTACGAGCAGTACTTC; CDR3aa: CASSRSYEQYF
abundance: NA; j_gene: TRBJ1-2; v_gene: TRBV2; d_gene: NA; CDR3nt: TGTGCCAGCAGTCGCCTAGATGGCTACACCTTC; CDR3aa: CASSRLDGYTF
abundance: NA; j_gene: TRBJ1-2; v_gene: TRBV15; d_gene: NA; CDR3nt: TGTGCCACCAGCAGAGCCCGAATGGGTCGGCAGGGGAATGATGGCTACACCTTC; CDR3aa: CATSRARMGRQGNDGYTF
abundance: NA; j_gene: TRBJ1-1; v_gene: TRBV9; d_gene: NA; CDR3nt: TGTGCCAGCAGCCCCTACTTGGGGGGGACTGAAGCTTTCTTT; CDR3aa: CASSPYLGGTEAFF
abundance: NA; j_gene: TRBJ2-5; v_gene: TRBV7-2; d_gene: NA; CDR3nt: TGTGCCAGCAGCTTAGTGGCGGAAGAGACCCAGTACTTC; CDR3aa: CASSLVAEETQYF
abundance: NA; j_gene: TRBJ2-3; v_gene: TRBV7-9; d_gene: TRBD2; CDR3nt: TGTGCCAGCAGCTTAGGGGGACTAGTAATTGTGTCAGATACGCAGTATTTT; CDR3aa: CASSLGGLVIVSDTQYF
abundance: few; j_gene: TRBJ2-3; v_gene: TRBV19; d_gene: TRBD2; CDR3nt: TGTGCCAGTAGCGTTTTAGCGGGGGGAACAGATACGCAGTATTTT; CDR3aa: CASSVLAGGTDTQYF
abundance: once; j_gene: TRBJ2-7; v_gene: TRBV28; d_gene: NA; CDR3nt: TGTGCCAGCAGTTCAGCGGGACAGGAGTCTGGCGAGCAGTACTTC; CDR3aa: CASSSAGQESGEQYF
abundance: NA; j_gene: TRBJ2-1; v_gene: TRBV4-3; d_gene: TRBD2; CDR3nt: TGCGCCAGCAGCCAAAGGGGGCCTGCGGGGGGGCGCAATGAGCAGTTCTTC; CDR3aa: CASSQRGPAGGRNEQFF
abundance: NA; j_gene: TRBJ2-5; v_gene: TRBV12-5; d_gene: NA; CDR3nt: TGTGCTAGTGGTTTGGCTCGAACAGGCGCCCCGGTAGAGACCCAGTACTTC; CDR3aa: CASGLARTGAPVETQYF
abundance: NA; j_gene: TRBJ1-1; v_gene: TRBV5-1; d_gene: NA; CDR3nt: TGCGCCAGCAGCCCCCAAGACAGCCGGAACACTGAAGCTTTCTTT; CDR3aa: CASSPQDSRNTEAFF